These T cell receptor beta chains were read from a single sample in a study of T cell responses to AZD1222 COVID-19 vaccine. Measured with immunoSEQ multiplex PCR; TCRdb has only the in-frame clones, and not every one. This repertoire shows 200,000 to 250,000 clones, about 94% found once; its top ten account for around 1.7%. Material: peripheral blood, obtained 28 days after the second dose of the MenACWY control vaccine. These receptors were obtained from an adult who received the MenACWY meningococcal vaccine as a control. Both conserved end residues are part of each CDR3. A D gene is named only where the DNA matches it firmly. Clone size appears in some rows only: once, few, many, or a class for an expanded clone.

>once|TRBJ1-3|TRBV12-3/TRBV12-4|-
CASSLRGNTIYF
TGTGCCAGCAGTTTAAGGGGAAACACCATATATTTT
>once|TRBJ2-7|TRBV3-1/TRBV3-2|TRBD2
CASSRPSGSHEQYF
TGTGCCAGCAGCCGCCCTAGCGGGAGCCACGAGCAGTACTTC
>-|TRBJ2-7|TRBV6-7|TRBD1
CASSYSISGQGNYEQYF
TGTGCCAGCAGTTACTCGATATCGGGACAGGGGAATTACGAGCAGTACTTC
>-|TRBJ2-2|TRBV5-1|TRBD1
CASSSPRDRGNTGELFF
TGCGCCAGCAGCTCCCCACGGGACAGGGGGAACACCGGGGAGCTGTTTTTT
>once|TRBJ1-1|TRBV10-3|TRBD1
CAISEGRTGLRAFF
TGTGCCATCAGTGAGGGAAGGACAGGGTTGCGGGCTTTCTTT
>-|TRBJ2-5|TRBV28|TRBD2
CASRGSGGKLETQYF
TGTGCCAGCCGAGGGTCGGGAGGGAAGCTAGAGACCCAGTACTTC
>-|TRBJ2-4|TRBV4-3|-
CASSQEEEQGTIAKNIQYF
TGCGCCAGCAGCCAAGAAGAAGAACAGGGGACTATAGCCAAAAACATTCAGTACTTC
>-|TRBJ2-5|TRBV29-1|TRBD1
CSVAGTVPWGETQYF
TGCAGCGTCGCCGGGACAGTCCCATGGGGAGAGACCCAGTACTTC
>-|TRBJ1-2|TRBV28|TRBD1
CASTTGGTDYGYTF
TGTGCCAGCACAACAGGGGGAACGGACTATGGCTACACCTTC
>-|TRBJ1-2|TRBV19|TRBD1
CASSISPDRDYGYTF
TGTGCCAGTTCAATCTCCCCGGACAGGGACTATGGCTACACCTTC
>-|TRBJ1-6|TRBV6-2/TRBV6-3|TRBD1
CASSYGQDNSPLHF
TGTGCCAGCAGTTACGGACAGGATAATTCACCCCTCCACTTT
>-|TRBJ2-3|TRBV5-1|-
CASIRGAESTDTQYF
TGCGCCAGCATCCGGGGGGCGGAAAGCACAGATACGCAGTATTTT
>-|TRBJ1-2|TRBV4-1|-
CASRGDSNYGYTF
TGCGCCAGCAGAGGGGATTCTAACTATGGCTACACCTTC
>-|TRBJ1-1|TRBV9|TRBD1
CASSVEGAENTEAFF
TGTGCCAGCAGCGTGGAGGGGGCGGAGAACACTGAAGCTTTCTTT
>-|TRBJ2-7|TRBV2|-
CASRRLLGQYF
TGTGCCAGCCGCCGATTGTTGGGCCAGTACTTC
>-|TRBJ2-1|TRBV4-3|-
CASSQDPTGRLGNEQFF
TGCGCCAGCAGCCAAGATCCCACAGGCCGTTTAGGCAATGAGCAGTTCTTC
>-|TRBJ1-4|TRBV29-1|TRBD1
CSARGLANEKLFF
TGCAGCGCCAGGGGGTTAGCTAATGAAAAACTGTTTTTT
>once|TRBJ2-5|TRBV9|-
CASSVDYSEETQYF
TGTGCCAGCAGCGTAGATTACAGCGAAGAGACCCAGTACTTC
>-|TRBJ2-3|TRBV6-5|TRBD2
CASSPLAGDTDTQYF
TGTGCCAGCAGTCCCTTAGCGGGAGACACAGATACGCAGTATTTT
>-|TRBJ2-7|TRBV28|TRBD1
CASRNTGAPDRDF
TGTGCCAGCAGGAATACAGGGGCACCGGATCGGGACTTC
>-|TRBJ2-7|TRBV11-3|-
CASSSGRAYEQYF
TGTGCCAGCAGCTCTGGGCGGGCTTACGAGCAGTACTTC
>-|TRBJ1-2|TRBV18|TRBD1
CASSFTDRGYGYTF
TGTGCCAGCTCATTCACTGACAGGGGCTATGGCTACACCTTC
>-|TRBJ2-5|TRBV19|-
CASSISAGQETQYF
TGTGCCAGTAGTATTTCCGCAGGACAAGAGACCCAGTACTTC
>once|TRBJ2-3|TRBV28|TRBD2
CASSPLTSGRVSSTDTQYF
TGTGCCAGCAGTCCCCTGACTAGCGGGAGGGTTTCTAGCACAGATACGCAGTATTTT
>-|TRBJ2-7|TRBV5-1|-
CASSLRRGLREQYF
TGCGCCAGCAGCTTGCGGCGGGGCTTACGCGAGCAGTACTTC
>once|TRBJ2-1|TRBV21-1|-
CASSKGPGQKNNEQFF
TGTGCCAGCAGCAAGGGCCCTGGACAAAAAAACAATGAGCAGTTCTTC
>-|TRBJ2-1|TRBV7-9|TRBD1
CATPRQGAHEQFF
TGTGCCACTCCGAGACAGGGGGCGCACGAGCAGTTCTTC
>-|TRBJ1-3|TRBV5-1|-
CASSLFYQKVRQADSGNTIYF
TGCGCCAGCAGCTTGTTCTATCAAAAAGTTCGACAGGCGGATTCTGGAAACACCATATATTTT
>-|TRBJ2-7|TRBV2|-
CASSVQEYEQYF
TGTGCCAGCAGTGTCCAGGAGTACGAGCAGTACTTC
>-|TRBJ1-1|TRBV7-9|-
CASSSIQAVNTEAFF
TGTGCCAGCAGCTCTATACAAGCGGTGAACACTGAAGCTTTCTTT
>-|TRBJ2-1|TRBV20-1|-
CSALHGGEQFF
TGCAGTGCTTTACACGGTGGGGAGCAGTTCTTC
>-|TRBJ1-1|TRBV6-5|TRBD1
CASSLQGLGTEAFF
TGTGCCAGCAGCCTACAGGGGCTTGGCACTGAAGCTTTCTTT
>-|TRBJ2-1|TRBV29-1|-
CSVAGGGNEQFF
TGCAGCGTTGCCGGAGGAGGAAATGAGCAGTTCTTC
>-|TRBJ2-1|TRBV28|-
CASSPPEIHNEQFF
TGTGCCAGCAGTCCACCGGAAATCCACAATGAGCAGTTCTTC
>-|TRBJ2-7|TRBV10-3|-
CAISEGSLYEQYF
TGTGCCATCAGTGAGGGCAGTTTGTACGAGCAGTACTTC
>-|TRBJ1-2|TRBV12-3/TRBV12-4|-
CASTGRAGGYTF
TGTGCCAGCACCGGACGGGCTGGAGGCTACACCTTC
>-|TRBJ1-5|TRBV15|-
CATSPHRSNQPQHF
TGTGCCACCAGCCCTCACAGAAGCAATCAGCCCCAGCATTTT
>-|TRBJ1-2|TRBV27|-
CASSWQGGEGYTF
TGTGCCAGCAGTTGGCAGGGAGGGGAGGGCTACACCTTC
>-|TRBJ1-1|TRBV12-3/TRBV12-4|-
CASSSTGNEAFF
TGTGCCAGCAGCAGTACAGGGAATGAAGCTTTCTTT
>-|TRBJ2-7|TRBV9|-
CASSVGTAARYEQYF
TGTGCCAGCAGCGTAGGGACAGCAGCCAGATACGAGCAGTACTTC
>-|TRBJ1-2|TRBV19|-
CASSIDQGNYGYTF
TGTGCCAGTAGTATAGATCAAGGTAACTATGGCTACACCTTC
>-|TRBJ2-1|TRBV5-5|-
CASSLLLYNEQFF
TGTGCCAGTAGCCTACTGCTCTACAATGAGCAGTTCTTC